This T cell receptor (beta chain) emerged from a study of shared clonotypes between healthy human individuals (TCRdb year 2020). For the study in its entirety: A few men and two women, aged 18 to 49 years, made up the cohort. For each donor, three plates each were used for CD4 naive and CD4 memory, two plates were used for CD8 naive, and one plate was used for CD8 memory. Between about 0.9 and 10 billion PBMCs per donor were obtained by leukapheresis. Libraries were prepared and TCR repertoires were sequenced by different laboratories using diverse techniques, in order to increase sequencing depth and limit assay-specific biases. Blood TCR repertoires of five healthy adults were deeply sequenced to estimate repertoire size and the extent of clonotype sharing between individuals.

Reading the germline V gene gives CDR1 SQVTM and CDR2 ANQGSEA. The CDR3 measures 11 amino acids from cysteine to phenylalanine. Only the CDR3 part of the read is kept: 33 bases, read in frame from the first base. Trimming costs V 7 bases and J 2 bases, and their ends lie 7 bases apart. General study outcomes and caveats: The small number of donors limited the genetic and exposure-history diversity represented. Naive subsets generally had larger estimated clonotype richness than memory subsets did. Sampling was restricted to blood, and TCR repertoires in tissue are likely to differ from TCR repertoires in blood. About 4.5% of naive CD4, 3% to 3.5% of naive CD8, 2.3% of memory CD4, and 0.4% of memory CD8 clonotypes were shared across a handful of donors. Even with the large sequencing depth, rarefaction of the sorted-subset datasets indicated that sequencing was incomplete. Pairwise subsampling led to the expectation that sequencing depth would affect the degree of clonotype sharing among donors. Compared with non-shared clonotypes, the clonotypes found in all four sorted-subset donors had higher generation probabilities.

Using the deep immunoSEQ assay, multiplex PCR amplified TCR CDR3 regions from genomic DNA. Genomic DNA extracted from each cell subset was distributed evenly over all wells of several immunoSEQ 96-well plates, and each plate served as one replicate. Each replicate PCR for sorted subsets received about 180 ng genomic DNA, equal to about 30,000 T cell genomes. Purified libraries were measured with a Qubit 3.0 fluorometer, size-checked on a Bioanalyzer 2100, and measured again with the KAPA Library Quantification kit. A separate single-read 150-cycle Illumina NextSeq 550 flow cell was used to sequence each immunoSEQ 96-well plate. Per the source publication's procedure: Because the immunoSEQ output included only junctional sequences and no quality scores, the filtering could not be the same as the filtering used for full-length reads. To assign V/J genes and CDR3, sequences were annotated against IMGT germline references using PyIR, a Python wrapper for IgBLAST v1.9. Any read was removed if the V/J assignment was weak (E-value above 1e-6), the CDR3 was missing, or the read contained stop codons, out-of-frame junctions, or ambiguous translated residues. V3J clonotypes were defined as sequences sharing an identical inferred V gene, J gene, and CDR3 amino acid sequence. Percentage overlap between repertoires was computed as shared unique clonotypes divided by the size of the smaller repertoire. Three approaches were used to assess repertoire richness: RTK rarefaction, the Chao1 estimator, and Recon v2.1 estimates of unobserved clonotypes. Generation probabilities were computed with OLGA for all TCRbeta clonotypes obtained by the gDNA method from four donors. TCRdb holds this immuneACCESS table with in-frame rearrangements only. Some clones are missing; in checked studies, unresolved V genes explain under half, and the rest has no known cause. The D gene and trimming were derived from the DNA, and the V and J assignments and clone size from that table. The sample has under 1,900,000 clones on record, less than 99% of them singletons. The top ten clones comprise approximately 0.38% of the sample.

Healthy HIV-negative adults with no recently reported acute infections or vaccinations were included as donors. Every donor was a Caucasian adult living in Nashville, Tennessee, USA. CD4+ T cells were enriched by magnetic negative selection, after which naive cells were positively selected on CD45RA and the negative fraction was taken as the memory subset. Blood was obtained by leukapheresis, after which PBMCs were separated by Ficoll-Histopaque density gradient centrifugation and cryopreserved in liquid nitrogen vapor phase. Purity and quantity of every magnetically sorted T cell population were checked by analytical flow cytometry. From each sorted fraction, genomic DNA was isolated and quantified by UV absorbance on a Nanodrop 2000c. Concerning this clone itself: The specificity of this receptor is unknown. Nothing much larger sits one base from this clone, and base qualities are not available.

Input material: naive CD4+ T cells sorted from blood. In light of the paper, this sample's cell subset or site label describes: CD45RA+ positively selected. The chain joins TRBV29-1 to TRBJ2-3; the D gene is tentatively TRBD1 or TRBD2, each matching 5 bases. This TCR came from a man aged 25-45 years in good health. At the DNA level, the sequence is TGCAGCGGGGGGTACACAGATACGCAGTATTTT. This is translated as CSGGYTDTQYF.